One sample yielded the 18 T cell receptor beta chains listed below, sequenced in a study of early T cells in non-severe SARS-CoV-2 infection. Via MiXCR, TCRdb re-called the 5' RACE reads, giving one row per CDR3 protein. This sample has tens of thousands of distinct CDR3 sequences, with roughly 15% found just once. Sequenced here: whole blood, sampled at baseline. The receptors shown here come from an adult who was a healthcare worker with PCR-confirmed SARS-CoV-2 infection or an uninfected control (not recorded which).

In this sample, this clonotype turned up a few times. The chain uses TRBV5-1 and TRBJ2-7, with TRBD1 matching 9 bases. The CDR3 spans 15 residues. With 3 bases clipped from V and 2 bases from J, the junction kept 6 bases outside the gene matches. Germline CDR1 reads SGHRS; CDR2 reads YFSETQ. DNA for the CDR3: TGCGCCAGCAGCTCACACGGGACAGGGACCTACGAGCAGTACTTC. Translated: CASSSHGTGTYEQYF.

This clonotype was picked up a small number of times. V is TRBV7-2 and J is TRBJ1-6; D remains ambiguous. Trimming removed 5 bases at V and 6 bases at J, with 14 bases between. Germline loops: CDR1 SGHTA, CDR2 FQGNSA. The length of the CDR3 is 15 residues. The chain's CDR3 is CASSQNGNLNSPLHF. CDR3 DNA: TGTGCCAGCAGCCAGAACGGGAACCTTAATTCACCCCTCCACTTT.

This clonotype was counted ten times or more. CDR3 coding DNA: TGTGCCAGCAGCTTAGTCGCGGGACCTTACAATGAGCAGTTCTTC. Amino acids: CASSLVAGPYNEQFF. The J gene is TRBJ2-1, the V gene TRBV7-8; a weak D match, TRBD2 (6 bases). This CDR3 comprises 15 residues. The germline V gene encodes CDR1 SGHVS and CDR2 FQNEAQ. V lost 1 base and J 4 bases, leaving 11 bases between the germline ends.

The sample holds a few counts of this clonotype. DNA for the CDR3: TGTGCCAGCAGCCGTTCGCCCAGGGTTGTGGAAAATTCACCCCTCCACTTT. Amino acid sequence: CASSRSPRVVENSPLHF. V gene TRBV6-4 combines with J gene TRBJ1-6; tentative D call: TRBD1 (5 bases). V lost 6 bases, J lost 7 bases, and 22 bases lay in between. This CDR3 has 17 residues. CDR1 is MRHNA, CDR2 SNTAGT, per germline.

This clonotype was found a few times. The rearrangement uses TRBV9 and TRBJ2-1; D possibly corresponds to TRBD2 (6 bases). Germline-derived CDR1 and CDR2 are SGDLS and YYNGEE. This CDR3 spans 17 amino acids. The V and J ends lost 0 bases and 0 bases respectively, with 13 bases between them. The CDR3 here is CASSVAGSGFSYNEQFF. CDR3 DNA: TGTGCCAGCAGCGTAGCTGGTAGCGGCTTCTCCTACAATGAGCAGTTCTTC.

CDR3 residues: CSARERTSGSIEQYF. CDR3 sequence (DNA): TGCAGTGCTAGAGAGAGGACTAGCGGGAGTATAGAGCAGTACTTC. This chain uses TRBV20-1 with TRBJ2-7, with 13 bases lining up with TRBD2. J gave up 7 bases and V 0 bases, and 6 bases lay outside the gene matches. Germline loops: CDR1 DFQATT, CDR2 SNEGSKA (reference sequence). This CDR3 is built from 15 residues.

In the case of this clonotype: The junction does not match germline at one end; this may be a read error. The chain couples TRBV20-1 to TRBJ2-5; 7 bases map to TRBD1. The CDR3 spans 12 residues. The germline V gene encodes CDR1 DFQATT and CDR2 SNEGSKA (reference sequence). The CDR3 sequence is CSAGDRDETQYF. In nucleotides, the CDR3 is TGCAGTGCTGGAGACAGGGACGAGACCCAGTACTTC.

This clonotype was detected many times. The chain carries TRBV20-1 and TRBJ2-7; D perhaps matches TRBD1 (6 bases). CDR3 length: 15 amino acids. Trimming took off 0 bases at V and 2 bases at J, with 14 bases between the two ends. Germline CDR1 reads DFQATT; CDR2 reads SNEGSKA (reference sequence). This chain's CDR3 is CSARDPAGVPYEQYF. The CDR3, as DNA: TGCAGTGCTAGAGATCCGGCAGGGGTACCCTACGAGCAGTACTTC.

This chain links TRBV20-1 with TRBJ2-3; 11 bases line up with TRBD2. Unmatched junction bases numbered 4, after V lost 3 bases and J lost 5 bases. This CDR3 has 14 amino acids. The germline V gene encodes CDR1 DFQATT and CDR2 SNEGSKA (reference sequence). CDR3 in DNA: TGCAGTGCTAGGCTTGGACTAGCGGGAGATACGCAGTATTTT. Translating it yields CSARLGLAGDTQYF.

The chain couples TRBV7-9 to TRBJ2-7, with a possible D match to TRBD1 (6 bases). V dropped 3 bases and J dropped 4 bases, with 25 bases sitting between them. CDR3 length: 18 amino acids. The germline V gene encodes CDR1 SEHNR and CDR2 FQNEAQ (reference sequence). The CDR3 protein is CASSFLRGGSPVVYEQYF. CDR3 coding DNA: TGTGCCAGCAGCTTCCTGAGAGGGGGAAGCCCGGTAGTTTACGAGCAGTACTTC.

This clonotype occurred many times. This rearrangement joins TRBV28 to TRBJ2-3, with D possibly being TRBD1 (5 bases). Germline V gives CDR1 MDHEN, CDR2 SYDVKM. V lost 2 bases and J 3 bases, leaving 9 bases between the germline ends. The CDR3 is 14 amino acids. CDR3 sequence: CASSLSRETDTQYF. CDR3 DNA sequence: TGTGCCAGCAGTTTAAGCAGGGAAACAGATACGCAGTATTTT.

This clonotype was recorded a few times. The CDR3 DNA reads TGTGCCAGTAAAAGCGGGAGGGCCCCCTACGAGCAGTACTTC. This encodes CASKSGRAPYEQYF. The rearrangement uses TRBV28 and TRBJ2-7; TRBD2 aligns across 10 bases. This CDR3 comprises 14 residues. V shed 9 bases and J 2 bases; nucleotides not matched to a gene: 7. The germline V gene encodes CDR1 MDHEN and CDR2 SYDVKM. Based on the CDR3 plus reference TRBV28 and TRBJ2-7, the full variable domain is DVKVTQSSRYLVKRTGEKVFLECVQDMDHENMFWYRQDPGLGLRLIYFSYDVKMKEKGDIPEGYSVSREKKERFSLILESASTNQTSMYLCASKSGRAPYEQYFGPGTRLTVT.

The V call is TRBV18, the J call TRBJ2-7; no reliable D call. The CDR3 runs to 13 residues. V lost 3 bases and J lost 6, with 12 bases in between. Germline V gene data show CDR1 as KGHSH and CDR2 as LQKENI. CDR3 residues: CASSPAGPAEQYF. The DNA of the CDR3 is TGTGCCAGCTCACCCGCCGGCCCCGCCGAGCAGTACTTC.

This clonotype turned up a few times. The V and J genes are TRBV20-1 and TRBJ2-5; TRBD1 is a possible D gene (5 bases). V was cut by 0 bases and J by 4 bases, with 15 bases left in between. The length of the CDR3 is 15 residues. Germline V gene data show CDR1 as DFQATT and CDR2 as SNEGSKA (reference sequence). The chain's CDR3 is CSARDPKQAGETQYF. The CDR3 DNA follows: TGCAGTGCTAGAGATCCGAAACAGGCTGGAGAGACCCAGTACTTC.

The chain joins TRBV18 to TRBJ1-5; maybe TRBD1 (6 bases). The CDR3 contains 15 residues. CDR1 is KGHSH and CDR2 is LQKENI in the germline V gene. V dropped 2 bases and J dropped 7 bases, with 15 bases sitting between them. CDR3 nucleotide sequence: TGTGCCAGCTCACCATTGAGGGGGTCAGGACAGCCCCAGCATTTT. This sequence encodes CASSPLRGSGQPQHF.

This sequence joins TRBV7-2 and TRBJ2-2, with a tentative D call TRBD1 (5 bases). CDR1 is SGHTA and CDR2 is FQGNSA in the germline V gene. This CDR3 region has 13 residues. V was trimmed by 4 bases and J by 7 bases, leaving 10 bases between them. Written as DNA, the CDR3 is TGTGCCAGCAGCTCCCAGGGTAACGGGGAGCTGTTTTTT. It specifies CASSSQGNGELFF.

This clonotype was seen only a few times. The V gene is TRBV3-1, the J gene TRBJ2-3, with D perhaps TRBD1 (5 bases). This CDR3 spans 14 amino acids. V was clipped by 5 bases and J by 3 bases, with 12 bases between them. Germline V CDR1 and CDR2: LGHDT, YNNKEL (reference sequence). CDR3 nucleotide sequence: TGTGCCAGCAGCTGGAGCAGGGCTACAGATACGCAGTATTTT. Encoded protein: CASSWSRATDTQYF.

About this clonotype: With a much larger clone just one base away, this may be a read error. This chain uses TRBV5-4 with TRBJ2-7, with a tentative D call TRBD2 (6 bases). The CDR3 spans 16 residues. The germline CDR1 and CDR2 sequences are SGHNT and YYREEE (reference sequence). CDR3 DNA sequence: TGTGCCAGCAGCTCCGGCGGCGGGGCCAGCCCCTACGAGCTGTACTTC. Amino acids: CASSSGGGASPYELYF.